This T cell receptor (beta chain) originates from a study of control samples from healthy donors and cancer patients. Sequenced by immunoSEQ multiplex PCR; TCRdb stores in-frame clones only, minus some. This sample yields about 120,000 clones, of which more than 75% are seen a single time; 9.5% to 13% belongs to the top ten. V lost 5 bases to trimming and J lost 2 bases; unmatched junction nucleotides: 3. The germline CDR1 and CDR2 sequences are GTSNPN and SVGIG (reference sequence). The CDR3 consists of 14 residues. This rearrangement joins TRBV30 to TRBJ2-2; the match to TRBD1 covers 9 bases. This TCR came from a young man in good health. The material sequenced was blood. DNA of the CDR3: TGTGCCTGGGGGGGACAGGGTAACACCGGGGAGCTGTTTTTT. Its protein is CAWGGQGNTGELFF.